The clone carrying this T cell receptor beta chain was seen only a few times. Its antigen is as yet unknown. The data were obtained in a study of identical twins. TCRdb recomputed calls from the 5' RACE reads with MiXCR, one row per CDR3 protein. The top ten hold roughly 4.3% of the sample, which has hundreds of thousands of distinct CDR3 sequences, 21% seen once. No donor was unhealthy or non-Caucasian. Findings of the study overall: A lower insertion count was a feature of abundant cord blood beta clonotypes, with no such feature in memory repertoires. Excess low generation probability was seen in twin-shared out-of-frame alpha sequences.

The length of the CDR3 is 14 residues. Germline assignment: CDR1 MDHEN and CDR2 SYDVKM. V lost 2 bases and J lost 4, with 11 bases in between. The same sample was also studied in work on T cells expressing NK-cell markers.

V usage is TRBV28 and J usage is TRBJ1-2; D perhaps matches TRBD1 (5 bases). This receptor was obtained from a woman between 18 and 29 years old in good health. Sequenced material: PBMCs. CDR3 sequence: CASSLGAGSYGYTF. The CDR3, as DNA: TGTGCCAGCAGTTTAGGGGCAGGGAGCTATGGCTACACCTTC.